This entry lists 20 T cell receptor beta chains sequenced from one sample in a study of blood T cell repertoires in COVID-19. The method was immunoSEQ multiplex PCR; TCRdb's version includes in-frame clones alone and lacks a portion of them. The sample yields around 110,000 clones, 75% to 95% seen once. The specimen sequenced was peripheral blood. The receptor source for this set is a human donor with active COVID-19. The donor label of this sample is uncertain.

The chain carries TRBV15 and TRBJ2-3; 7 bases line up with TRBD2. The germline V gene encodes CDR1 LNHNV and CDR2 YYDKDF (reference sequence). This CDR3 is built from 15 residues. V lost 1 base and J lost 0; bases outside the gene matches: 1. Written as DNA, the CDR3 is TGTGCCACCAGCAGAGGGGGACTAAGCACAGATACGCAGTATTTT. It is translated as CATSRGGLSTDTQYF.

The chain has TRBV19 and TRBJ2-1; D is unresolved. CDR1 and CDR2 from the germline V gene are LNHDA and SQIVND (reference sequence). The CDR3 is 13 amino acids. Trimming removed 7 bases at V and 0 bases at J, with 7 bases between. CDR3 nucleotide sequence: TGTGCCAGTACACAGAGCTCCTACAATGAGCAGTTCTTC. Translation: CASTQSSYNEQFF. The complete variable domain, with remaining parts taken from reference TRBV19 and TRBJ2-1, reads DGGITQSPKYLFRKEGQNVTLSCEQNLNHDAMYWYRQDPGQGLRLIYYSQIVNDFQKGDIAEGYSVSREKKESFPLTVTSAQKNPTAFYLCASTQSSYNEQFFGPGTRLTVL.

The gene calls are TRBV27 and TRBJ2-1, with 11 bases matching TRBD2. V was clipped by 7 bases and J by 6 bases; unmatched bases: 5. CDR1 is MNHEY and CDR2 is SMNVEV in the germline V gene (reference sequence). The CDR3 totals 14 residues. The chain's CDR3 is CASTPGLAANEQFF. CDR3 sequence (DNA): TGTGCCAGCACCCCGGGACTAGCGGCCAATGAGCAGTTCTTC.

The V and J genes are TRBV5-1 and TRBJ2-7; 14 bases fit TRBD2. The CDR3 is 15 residues long. V was pared by 4 bases and J by 5 bases, with 5 bases of the junction left unmatched. CDR1 and CDR2 (germline): SGHRS, YFSETQ. The CDR3 nucleotides read TGCGCCAGCAGCCCGGGACTAGCGGGGGTGGACGAGCAGTACTTC. It specifies CASSPGLAGVDEQYF.

The V gene is TRBV18, the J gene TRBJ2-3; the match to TRBD1 covers 9 bases. Germline CDR1 and CDR2: KGHSH and LQKENI. The trim removed 4 bases at V and 4 bases at J, leaving 3 bases unmatched. The CDR3 totals 14 residues. The CDR3 sequence is CASSLDRGSDTQYF. As DNA, the CDR3 is TGTGCCAGCTCACTGGACAGGGGATCAGATACGCAGTATTTT.

The chain is built from TRBV6-5 and TRBJ1-1, with D maybe TRBD1 (5 bases). This CDR3 has 14 amino acids. The V gene's germline CDR1 is MNHEY and CDR2 SVGAGI. With 6 bases removed from V and 8 bases from J, the gap between germline ends came to 19 bases. CDR3 loop: CASSRTPGLGEAFF. CDR3 in DNA: TGTGCCAGCAGCCGAACCCCGGGACTGGGAGAAGCTTTCTTT.

The chain is built from TRBV18 and TRBJ2-5; 8 nucleotides agree with TRBD1. V was pared by 1 base and J by 5 bases, with 12 bases of the junction left unmatched. This CDR3 is built from 17 residues. Germline V gene data show CDR1 as KGHSH and CDR2 as LQKENI. The CDR3 reads CASSPLRRDRWSETQYF. Here the CDR3 DNA reads TGTGCCAGCTCACCACTAAGGCGGGACAGGTGGTCGGAGACCCAGTACTTC.

This chain uses TRBV5-6 with TRBJ1-6; 8 nucleotides line up with TRBD1. Germline V lookup: CDR1 SGHDT, CDR2 YYEEEE. This CDR3 contains 15 residues. Trimming at V came to 0 bases and at J to 9 bases, leaving 5 bases not matched to a gene. CDR3 loop: CASSLVGQGSSPLHF. In DNA, the CDR3 is TGTGCCAGCAGCTTGGTTGGACAGGGCAGTTCACCCCTCCACTTT.

The V gene is TRBV6-2 or TRBV6-3, the J gene TRBJ1-2, with D maybe TRBD1 (5 bases). The V end was cut by 2 bases, the J end by 2 bases, with 12 bases between. The CDR3 totals 15 residues. CDR1 MNHEY and CDR2 SVGEGT come from the germline V gene. CDR3 coding DNA: TGTGCCAGCAGTTACGCGGGACGGACGAACTATGGCTACACCTTC. This gives the protein CASSYAGRTNYGYTF.

Written as DNA, the CDR3 is TGTGCCAGCAGCCGTAATAGCCGGGACAGGGTTCTCTCTGAAGCTTTCTTT. Encoded protein: CASSRNSRDRVLSEAFF. This chain joins TRBV28 and TRBJ1-1, with 9 bases lining up with TRBD1. V shed 6 bases, J shed 6 bases, and the junction held 17 bases outside the gene matches. This CDR3 spans 17 amino acids. Germline assignment: CDR1 MDHEN and CDR2 SYDVKM.

This clone appeared a single time. The chain couples TRBV12-3 or TRBV12-4 to TRBJ1-4, with TRBD1 identical over 8 bases. V shed 6 bases, J shed 7 bases, and the junction held 4 bases outside the gene matches. The CDR3 contains 13 residues. The CDR3: CASRGQGGEKLFF. CDR3 sequence (DNA): TGTGCCAGCAGAGGACAGGGCGGTGAAAAACTGTTTTTT.

The chain has TRBV5-1 and TRBJ2-7; TRBD1 matches 9 bases. This CDR3 comprises 16 residues. Germline V gives CDR1 SGHRS, CDR2 YFSETQ. V shed 1 base, J shed 0 bases, and the junction held 5 bases outside the gene matches. CDR3 sequence reads: CASSLSGQGNSYEQYF. CDR3 in DNA: TGCGCCAGCAGCTTGAGTGGACAGGGGAACTCCTACGAGCAGTACTTC.

This chain joins TRBV30 and TRBJ2-7, with D possibly TRBD1 on 6 matching bases. Per germline, CDR1 GTSNPN and CDR2 SVGIG (reference sequence). Trimming removed 6 bases from V and 2 bases from J, with 11 bases in between. The CDR3 covers 12 residues. DNA of the CDR3: TGTGCCTGTCAGGGGCCCACCTACGAGCAGTACTTC. Translating it yields CACQGPTYEQYF.

The chain recombines TRBV24-1 with TRBJ1-1; D is possibly TRBD1 (5 bases). The CDR3 consists of 12 residues. The V end lost 7 bases, the J end lost 0 bases, and 5 bases lay between the germline ends. CDR1 and CDR2 from the germline V gene are KGHDR and SFDVKD. The CDR3: CATSRVNTEAFF. The CDR3 DNA is TGTGCCACCAGCAGGGTGAACACTGAAGCTTTCTTT.

The DNA of the CDR3 is TGTGCCAGCAGTTTAACTGTCCCCTACGAGCAGTACTTC. Translated: CASSLTVPYEQYF. V gene TRBV28 combines with J gene TRBJ2-7; no clear D gene. Germline values: CDR1 MDHEN, CDR2 SYDVKM. Trimming stripped 2 bases from V and 2 bases from J, with 7 bases between. The CDR3 length is 13 residues.

The J gene is TRBJ1-1, the V gene TRBV5-4, with TRBD1 matching over 8 bases. The CDR3 covers 15 residues. The germline CDR1 and CDR2 sequences are SGHNT and YYREEE (reference sequence). J gave up 2 bases and V 0 bases, and 3 bases lay outside the gene matches. CDR3 region: CASSLVRGLNTEAFF. In DNA, the CDR3 is TGTGCCAGCAGCTTGGTCAGGGGGCTAAACACTGAAGCTTTCTTT.

The rearrangement links TRBV11-2 to TRBJ2-1, with a possible D match to TRBD2 (6 bases). CDR3 length equals 17 residues. Germline-derived CDR1 and CDR2 are SGHAT and FQNNGV. V was clipped by 4 bases and J by 0 bases, with 16 bases between them. CDR3 residues: CASSSGDRGSSYNEQFF. In DNA, the CDR3 is TGTGCCAGCAGCTCCGGGGACCGGGGGAGCTCCTACAATGAGCAGTTCTTC.

This chain uses TRBV6-5 with TRBJ2-7; possibly TRBD1 for D (6 bases). Germline V lookup: CDR1 MNHEY, CDR2 SVGAGI. The CDR3 consists of 14 residues. The V end was cut by 0 bases, the J end by 5 bases, with 11 bases between. CDR3 in DNA: TGTGCCAGCAGTTACTCGCCAGGGGCCCACGAGCAGTACTTC. Translation: CASSYSPGAHEQYF.

V and J are TRBV7-2 and TRBJ2-5, with 7 bases aligning to TRBD1. Losses at the gene ends were 1 base for V and 1 base for J; bases not matched to a gene: 6. The CDR3 sequence is 16 residues long. Germline values: CDR1 SGHTA, CDR2 FQGNSA. CDR3 bases: TGTGCCAGCAGCTTAGGTTCAGGGGGATTCCAAGAGACCCAGTACTTC. Residues: CASSLGSGGFQETQYF. The variable domain in full, completed from reference TRBV7-2 and TRBJ2-5, reads GAGVSQSPSNKVTEKGKDVELRCDPISGHTALYWYRQSLGQGLEFLIYFQGNSAPDKSGLPSDRFSAERTGGSVSTLTIQRTQQEDSAVYLCASSLGSGGFQETQYFGPGTRLLVL.

In this sample, this clone turned up a few times. V and J are TRBV5-5 and TRBJ1-1, with D hard to call. The CDR3 has 15 amino acids. V was pared by 1 base and J by 0 bases, with 10 bases between. Germline CDR1 SGHKS, CDR2 YYEKEE (reference sequence). CDR3 residues: CASSLQAFMNTEAFF. Written as DNA, the CDR3 is TGTGCCAGCAGCTTGCAGGCCTTCATGAACACTGAAGCTTTCTTT.